The following is a T cell receptor beta chain sequence with its context. The data originate from a study of blood T cell repertoires in COVID-19. Overall study: In each case, the material was cDNA or gDNA derived from T cells, B-cell-depleted T cells, or PBMCs.

Clones were read by immunoSEQ multiplex PCR, and TCRdb kept only the in-frame ones, dropping some. The repertoire holds 200,000 to 250,000 clones, about 80% seen once, with about 2% in the top ten. The CDR3 contains 14 residues. Germline values: CDR1 MDHEN, CDR2 SYDVKM. The V and J ends lost 2 bases and 0 bases respectively, with 7 bases between them. The J gene is TRBJ2-5, the V gene TRBV28; D is undetermined. The sequenced sample was peripheral blood. The source of this sequence is a young man who had recovered from COVID-19. The CDR3 bases are TGTGCCAGCAGTTTACGCGCGTACCAAGAGACCCAGTACTTC. Residues: CASSLRAYQETQYF. Using reference TRBV28 and TRBJ2-5 for the parts outside the CDR3, the full variable domain is DVKVTQSSRYLVKRTGEKVFLECVQDMDHENMFWYRQDPGLGLRLIYFSYDVKMKEKGDIPEGYSVSREKKERFSLILESASTNQTSMYLCASSLRAYQETQYFGPGTRLLVL.